This T cell receptor beta chain comes out of a study of blood T cell repertoires in COVID-19. Overall study: Sample material is recorded as cDNA or gDNA derived from T cells, B-cell-depleted T cells, or PBMCs.

Trimming took 3 bases from V and 1 from J, leaving 8 bases between them. CDR1 and CDR2 (germline): SGDLS, YYNGEE. The CDR3 length is 14 residues. The data were produced by immunoSEQ multiplex PCR, yet TCRdb's version contains in-frame clones alone and is incomplete. The sample contains about 90,000 clones, 80% of which appear only once. This clone was counted only a few times. The receptor was isolated from an older woman with acute or convalescent COVID-19. This chain connects TRBV9 to TRBJ2-1, with TRBD1 as a possible D gene (5 bases). Input material: peripheral blood. CDR3 loop: CASSETVSYNEQFF. The DNA of the CDR3 is TGTGCCAGCAGCGAGACAGTTTCCTACAATGAGCAGTTCTTC. Full variable domain (rest looked up from reference TRBV9 and TRBJ2-1): DSGVTQTPKHLITATGQRVTLRCSPRSGDLSVYWYQQSLDQGLQFLIQYYNGEERAKGNILERFSAQQFPDLHSELNLSSLELGDSALYFCASSETVSYNEQFFGPGTRLTVL.